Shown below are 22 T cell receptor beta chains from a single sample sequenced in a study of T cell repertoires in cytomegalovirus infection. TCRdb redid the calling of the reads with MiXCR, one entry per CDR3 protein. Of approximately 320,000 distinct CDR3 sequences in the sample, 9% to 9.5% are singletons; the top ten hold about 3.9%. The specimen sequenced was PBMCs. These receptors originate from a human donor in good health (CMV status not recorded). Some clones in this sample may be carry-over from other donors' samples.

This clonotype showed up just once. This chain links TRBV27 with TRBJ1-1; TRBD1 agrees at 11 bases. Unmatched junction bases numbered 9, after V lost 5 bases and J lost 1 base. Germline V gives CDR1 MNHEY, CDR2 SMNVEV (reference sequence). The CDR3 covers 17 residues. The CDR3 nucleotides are TGTGCCAGCAGTGTCCGGGACAGGGGGAAAGGGAACACTGAAGCTTTCTTT. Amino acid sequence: CASSVRDRGKGNTEAFF.

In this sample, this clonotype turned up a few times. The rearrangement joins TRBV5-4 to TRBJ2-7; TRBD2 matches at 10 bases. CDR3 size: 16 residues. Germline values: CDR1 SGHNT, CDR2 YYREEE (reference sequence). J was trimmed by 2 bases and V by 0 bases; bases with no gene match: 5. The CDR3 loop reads CASSLVGLAGAYEQYF. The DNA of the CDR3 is TGTGCCAGCAGCTTGGTTGGGCTAGCGGGGGCCTACGAGCAGTACTTC. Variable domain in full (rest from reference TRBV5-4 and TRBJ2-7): ETGVTQSPTHLIKTRGQQVTLRCSSQSGHNTVSWYQQALGQGPQFIFQYYREEENGRGNFPPRFSGLQFPNYSSELNVNALELDDSALYLCASSLVGLAGAYEQYFGPGTRLTVT.

In DNA form, the CDR3 reads TGTGCCAGCAGCCAAGATAAGAGTGAAGCTTTCTTT. Its protein is CASSQDKSEAFF. The chain joins TRBV4-2 to TRBJ1-1; the D is unclear. The V end lost 0 bases, the J end lost 7 bases, and 6 bases lay between the germline ends. The CDR3 contains 12 residues. Per the germline V gene, CDR1 is LGHNA and CDR2 is YNFKEQ.

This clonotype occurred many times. DNA of the CDR3: TGTGCCAGCACCCTAATGGTGGCCGAGCAGTTCTTC. Amino acids: CASTLMVAEQFF. J is TRBJ2-1 and V is TRBV7-2; no definite D call. This CDR3 has 12 residues. The ends were cut back, 7 bases at V and 10 bases at J, with 14 bases in the middle. CDR1 and CDR2 from the germline V gene are SGHTA and FQGNSA.

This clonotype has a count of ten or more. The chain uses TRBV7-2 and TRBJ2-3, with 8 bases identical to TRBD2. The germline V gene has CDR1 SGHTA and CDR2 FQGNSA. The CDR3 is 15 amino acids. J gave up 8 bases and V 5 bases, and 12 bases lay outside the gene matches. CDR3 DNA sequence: TGTGCCAGCAGCCGGGGGGGGGTTCCGACAAGTACGCAGTATTTT. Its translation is CASSRGGVPTSTQYF.

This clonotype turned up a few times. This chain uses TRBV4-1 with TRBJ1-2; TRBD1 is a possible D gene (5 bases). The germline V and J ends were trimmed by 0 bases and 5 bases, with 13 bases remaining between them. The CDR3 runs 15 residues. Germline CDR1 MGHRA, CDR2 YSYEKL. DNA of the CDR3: TGCGCCAGCAGCCAAGATAGTCTGGAGGGGTATGGCTACACCTTC. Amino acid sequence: CASSQDSLEGYGYTF.

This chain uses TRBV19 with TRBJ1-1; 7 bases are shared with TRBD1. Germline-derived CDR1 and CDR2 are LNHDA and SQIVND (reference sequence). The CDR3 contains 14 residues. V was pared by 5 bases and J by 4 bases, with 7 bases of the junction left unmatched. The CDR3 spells CASSLTGVTTEAFF. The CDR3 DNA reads TGTGCCAGTAGTTTAACAGGGGTTACCACTGAAGCTTTCTTT.

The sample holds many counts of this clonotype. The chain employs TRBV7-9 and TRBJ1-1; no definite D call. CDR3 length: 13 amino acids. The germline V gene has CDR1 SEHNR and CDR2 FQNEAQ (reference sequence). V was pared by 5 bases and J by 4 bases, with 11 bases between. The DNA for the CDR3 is TGTGCCAGCAGCCCTGGTCTAGGCACTGAAGCTTTCTTT. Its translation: CASSPGLGTEAFF.

CDR3 region: CASTLVQGGFTEAFF. CDR3 DNA sequence: TGTGCCAGCACCTTGGTACAGGGGGGGTTCACTGAAGCTTTCTTT. The chain combines TRBV7-2 with TRBJ1-1; 8 nucleotides agree with TRBD1. The CDR3 covers 15 residues. The J segment lost 4 bases and the V segment lost 7 bases, leaving 11 bases of the junction unmatched. Germline V gene data show CDR1 as SGHTA and CDR2 as FQGNSA.

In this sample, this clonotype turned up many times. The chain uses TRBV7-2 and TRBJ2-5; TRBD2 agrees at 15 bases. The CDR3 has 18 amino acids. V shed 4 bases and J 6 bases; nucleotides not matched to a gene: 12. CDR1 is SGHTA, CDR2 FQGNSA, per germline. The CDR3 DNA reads TGTGCCAGCAGCTCGGGACTAGCGGGAGGTTTGCAGACAAAGACCCAGTACTTC. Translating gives CASSSGLAGGLQTKTQYF.

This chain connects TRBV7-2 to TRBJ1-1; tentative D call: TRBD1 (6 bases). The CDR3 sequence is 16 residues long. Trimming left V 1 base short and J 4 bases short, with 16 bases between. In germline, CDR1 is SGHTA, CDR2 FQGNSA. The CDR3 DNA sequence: TGTGCCAGCAGCTTAGTTGGGCGGGGGGCGGCCACTGAAGCTTTCTTT. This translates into CASSLVGRGAATEAFF.

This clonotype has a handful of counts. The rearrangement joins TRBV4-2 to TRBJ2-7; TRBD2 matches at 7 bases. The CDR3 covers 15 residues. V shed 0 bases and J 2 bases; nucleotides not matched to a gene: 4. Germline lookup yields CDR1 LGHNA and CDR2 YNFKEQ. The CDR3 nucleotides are TGTGCCAGCAGCCAAGATCGCGGGACTACCTACGAGCAGTACTTC. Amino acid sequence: CASSQDRGTTYEQYF.

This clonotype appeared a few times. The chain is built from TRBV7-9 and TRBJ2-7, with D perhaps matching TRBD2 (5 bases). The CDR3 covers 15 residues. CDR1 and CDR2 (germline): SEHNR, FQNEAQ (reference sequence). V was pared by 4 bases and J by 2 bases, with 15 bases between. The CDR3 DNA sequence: TGTGCCAGCAGCTCAGCGGCGGGCACGGCCTACGAGCAGTACTTC. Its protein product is CASSSAAGTAYEQYF.

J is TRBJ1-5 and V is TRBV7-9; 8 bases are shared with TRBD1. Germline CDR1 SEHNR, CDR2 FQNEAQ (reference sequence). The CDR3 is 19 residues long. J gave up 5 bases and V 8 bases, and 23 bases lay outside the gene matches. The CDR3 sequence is CASFPGGTGPPGWDQPQHF. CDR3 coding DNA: TGTGCCAGCTTCCCTGGGGGGACAGGACCACCTGGATGGGATCAGCCCCAGCATTTT.

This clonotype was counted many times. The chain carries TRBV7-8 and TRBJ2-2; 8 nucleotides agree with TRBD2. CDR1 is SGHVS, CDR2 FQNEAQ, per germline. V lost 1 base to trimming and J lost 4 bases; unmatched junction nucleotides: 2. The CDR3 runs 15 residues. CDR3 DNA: TGTGCCAGCAGCTTAGTTCGGGGGGGCACCGGGGAGCTGTTTTTT. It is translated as CASSLVRGGTGELFF.

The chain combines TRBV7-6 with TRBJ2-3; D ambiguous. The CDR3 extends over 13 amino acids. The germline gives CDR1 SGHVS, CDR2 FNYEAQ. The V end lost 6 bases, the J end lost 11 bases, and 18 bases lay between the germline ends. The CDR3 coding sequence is TGTGCCAGCAGTTCGGTCCCCCTTGGTGGGCAGTATTTT. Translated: CASSSVPLGGQYF.

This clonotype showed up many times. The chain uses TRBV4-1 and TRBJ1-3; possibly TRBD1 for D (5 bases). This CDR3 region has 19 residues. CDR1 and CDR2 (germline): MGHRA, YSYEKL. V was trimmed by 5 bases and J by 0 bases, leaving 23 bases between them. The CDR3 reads CASSSHLAEGSSSGNTIYF. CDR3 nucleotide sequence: TGCGCCAGCAGCAGCCACCTAGCTGAGGGGTCGAGCTCTGGAAACACCATATATTTT.

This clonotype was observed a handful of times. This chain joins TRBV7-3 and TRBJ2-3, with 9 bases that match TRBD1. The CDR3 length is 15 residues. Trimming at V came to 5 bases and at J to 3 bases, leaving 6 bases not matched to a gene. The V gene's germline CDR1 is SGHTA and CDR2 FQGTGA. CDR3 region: CASSPGTGTTDTQYF. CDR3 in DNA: TGTGCCAGCAGCCCCGGGACAGGGACGACAGATACGCAGTATTTT.

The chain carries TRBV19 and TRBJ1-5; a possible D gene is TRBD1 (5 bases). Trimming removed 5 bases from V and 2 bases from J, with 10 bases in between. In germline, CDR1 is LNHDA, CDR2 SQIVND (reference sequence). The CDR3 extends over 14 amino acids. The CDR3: CASSPAGRNQPQHF. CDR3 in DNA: TGTGCCAGTAGTCCGGCAGGGCGCAATCAGCCCCAGCATTTT.

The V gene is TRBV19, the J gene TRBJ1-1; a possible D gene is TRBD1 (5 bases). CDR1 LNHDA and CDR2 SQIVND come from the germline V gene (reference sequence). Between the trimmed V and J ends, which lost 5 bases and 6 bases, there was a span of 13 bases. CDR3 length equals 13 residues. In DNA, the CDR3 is TGTGCCAGTAGTCACTTGACAGAGGCTGAAGCTTTCTTT. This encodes CASSHLTEAEAFF.

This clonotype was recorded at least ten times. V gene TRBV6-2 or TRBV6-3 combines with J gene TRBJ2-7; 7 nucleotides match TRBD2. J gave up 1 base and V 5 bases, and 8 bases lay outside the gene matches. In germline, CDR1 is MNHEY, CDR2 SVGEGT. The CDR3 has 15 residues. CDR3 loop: CASSPVMGGSYEQYF. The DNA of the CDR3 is TGTGCCAGCAGTCCAGTTATGGGAGGGTCCTACGAGCAGTACTTC.

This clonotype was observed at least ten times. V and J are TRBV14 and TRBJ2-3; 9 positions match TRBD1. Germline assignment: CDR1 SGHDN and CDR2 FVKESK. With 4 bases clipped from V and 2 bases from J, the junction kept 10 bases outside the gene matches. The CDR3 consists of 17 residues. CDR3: CASSRGTGLTDTDTQYF. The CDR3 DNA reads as TGTGCCAGCAGCCGCGGGACAGGGTTGACTGACACAGATACGCAGTATTTT.